The clone carrying this TCR beta chain turned up a few times. How the authors handled the data: From reference gene primer amplification, estimates of nucleated cell counts were derived. Assay: immunoSEQ multiplex PCR; the TCRdb copy retains only in-frame clones and omits some. That table gives V, J and clone size, and the DNA gave D and trimming. The profile shows 100,000 to 150,000 clones, approximately 81% of them singletons. The germline V gene has CDR1 PRHDT and CDR2 FYEKMQ (reference sequence). Trimming took 5 bases from V and 9 from J; bases not matched to a gene: 13. The CDR3 consists of 15 residues. These data are taken from a study of blood T cell repertoires in COVID-19. Overall study: Sites in the United States, Italy and Spain provided acute and convalescent COVID-19 samples. T cells, B-cell-depleted T cells, or PBMCs supplied cDNA or gDNA.

This clonotype was sampled from a man in his fifties or sixties with acute or convalescent COVID-19. The V gene is TRBV13, the J gene TRBJ1-3; 7 positions match TRBD1. Sequences were obtained from peripheral blood. The CDR3 here is CASSRDQGVRGTIYF. The CDR3 DNA reads as TGTGCCAGCAGCCGGGACCAGGGGGTTCGGGGCACCATATATTTT. The complete variable domain, with remaining parts taken from reference TRBV13 and TRBJ1-3, reads AAGVIQSPRHLIKEKRETATLKCYPIPRHDTVYWYQQGPGQDPQFLISFYEKMQSDKGSIPDRFSAQQFSDYHSELNMSSLELGDSALYFCASSRDQGVRGTIYFGEGSWLTVV.